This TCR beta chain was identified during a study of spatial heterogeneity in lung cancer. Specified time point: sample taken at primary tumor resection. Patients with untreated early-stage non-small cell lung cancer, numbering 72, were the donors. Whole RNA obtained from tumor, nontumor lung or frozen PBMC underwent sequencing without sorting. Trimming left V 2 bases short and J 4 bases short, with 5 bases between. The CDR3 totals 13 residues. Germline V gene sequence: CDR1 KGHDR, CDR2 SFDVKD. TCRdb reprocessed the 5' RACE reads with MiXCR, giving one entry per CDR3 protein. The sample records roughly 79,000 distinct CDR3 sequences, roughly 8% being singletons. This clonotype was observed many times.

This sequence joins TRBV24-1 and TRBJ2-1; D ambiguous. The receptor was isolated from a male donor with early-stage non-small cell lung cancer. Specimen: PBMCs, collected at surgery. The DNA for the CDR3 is TGTGCCACCAGTGATTCCAGATACAATGAGCAGTTCTTC. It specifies CATSDSRYNEQFF.